This TCR beta chain was recovered during a study of T cells in women clearing cervical HPV infection. Study-level background: Case blood was drawn when the lesion was first found; control blood after infection became undetectable.

Comment on this clone: The read stops 3 residues short of the end of the CDR3; the missing end is completed from the germline J gene.

Clones were sequenced by immunoSEQ multiplex PCR, and TCRdb holds only the in-frame ones, with some missing. This table lists roughly 42,000 clones. The CDR3 sequence is 13 residues long. In germline, CDR1 is SGHTA, CDR2 FQGTGA. The origin of this receptor is a woman aged 18 to 75 with a cervical HPV16 infection that either progressed to CIN3+ or cleared (not recorded which). The rearrangement joins TRBV7-3 to TRBJ1-2; the match to TRBD1 covers 11 bases. Sequencing used blood buffy coat. Partial CDR3 DNA: TGTGCCAGCAGCCCAGGGACAGGGGGTACC. This sequence encodes CASSPGTGGT. The whole CDR3 reads CASSPGTGGTYTF.